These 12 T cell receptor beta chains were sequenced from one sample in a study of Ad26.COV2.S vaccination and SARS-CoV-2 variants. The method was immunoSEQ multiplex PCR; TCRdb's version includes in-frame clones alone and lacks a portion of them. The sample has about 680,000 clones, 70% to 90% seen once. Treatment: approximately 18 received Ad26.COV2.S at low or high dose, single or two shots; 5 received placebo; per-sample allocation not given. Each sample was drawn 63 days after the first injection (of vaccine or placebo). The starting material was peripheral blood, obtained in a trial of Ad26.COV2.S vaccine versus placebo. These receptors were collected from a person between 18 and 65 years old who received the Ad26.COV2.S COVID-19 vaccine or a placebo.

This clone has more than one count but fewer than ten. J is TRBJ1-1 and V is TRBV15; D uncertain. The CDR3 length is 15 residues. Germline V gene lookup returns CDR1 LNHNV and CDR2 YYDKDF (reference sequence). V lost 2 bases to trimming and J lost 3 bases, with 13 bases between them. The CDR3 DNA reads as TGTGCCACCAGCAGATCCCCCGTTTGGGACACTGAAGCTTTCTTT. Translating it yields CATSRSPVWDTEAFF.

The CDR3 region has the DNA TGTGCCTGGAGTCTAAGGGAAAATCAGCCCCAGCATTTT. Protein sequence: CAWSLRENQPQHF. The V call is TRBV30, the J call TRBJ1-5; unclear D gene. CDR1 is GTSNPN, CDR2 SVGIG, per germline (reference sequence). The CDR3 contains 13 residues. Trimming cost V 2 bases and J 4 bases, with 9 bases left between them. The full variable domain, with the rest looked up from reference TRBV30 and TRBJ1-5, is SQTIHQWPATLVQPVGSPLSLECTVEGTSNPNLYWYRQAAGRGLQLLFYSVGIGQISSEVPQNLSASRPQDRQFILSSKKLLLSDSGFYLCAWSLRENQPQHFGDGTRLSIL.

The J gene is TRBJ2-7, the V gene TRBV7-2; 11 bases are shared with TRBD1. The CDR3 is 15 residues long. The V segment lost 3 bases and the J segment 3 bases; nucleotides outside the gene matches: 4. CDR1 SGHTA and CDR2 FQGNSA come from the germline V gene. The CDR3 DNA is TGTGCCAGCAGCTTCGGACAGGGGGCATACTACGAGCAGTACTTC. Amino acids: CASSFGQGAYYEQYF.

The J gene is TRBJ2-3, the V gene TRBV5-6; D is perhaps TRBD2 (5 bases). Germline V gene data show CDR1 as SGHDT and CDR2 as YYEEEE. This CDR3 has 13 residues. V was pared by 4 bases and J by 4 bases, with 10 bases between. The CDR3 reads CASSEGIPDTQYF. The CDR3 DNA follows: TGTGCCAGCAGCGAGGGTATCCCAGATACGCAGTATTTT.

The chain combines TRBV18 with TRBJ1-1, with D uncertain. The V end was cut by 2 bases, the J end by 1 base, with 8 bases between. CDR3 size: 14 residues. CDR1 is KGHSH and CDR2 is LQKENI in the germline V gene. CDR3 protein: CASSPRAENTEAFF. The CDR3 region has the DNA TGTGCCAGCTCACCAAGAGCAGAGAACACTGAAGCTTTCTTT.

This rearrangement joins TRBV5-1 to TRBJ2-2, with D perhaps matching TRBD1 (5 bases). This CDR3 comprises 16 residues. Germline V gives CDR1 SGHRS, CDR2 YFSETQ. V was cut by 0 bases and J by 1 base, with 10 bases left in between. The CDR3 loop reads CASSLDAGLNTGELFF. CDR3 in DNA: TGCGCCAGCAGCTTGGACGCAGGGCTGAACACCGGGGAGCTGTTTTTT.

CDR3 amino acids: CATSEAAGGRDEQYF. The DNA for the CDR3 is TGTGCCACCAGTGAGGCAGCGGGAGGGCGCGACGAGCAGTACTTC. This sequence joins TRBV24-1 and TRBJ2-7; 10 positions agree with TRBD2. The length of the CDR3 is 15 residues. Losses at the gene ends were 4 bases for V and 5 bases for J; bases not matched to a gene: 7. CDR1 and CDR2 from the germline V gene are KGHDR and SFDVKD.

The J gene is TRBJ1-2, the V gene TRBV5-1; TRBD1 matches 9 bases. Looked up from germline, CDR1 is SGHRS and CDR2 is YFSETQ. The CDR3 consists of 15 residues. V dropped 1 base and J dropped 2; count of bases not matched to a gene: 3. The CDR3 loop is CASSLSGTGNYGYTF. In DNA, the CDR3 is TGCGCCAGCAGCTTGTCCGGGACAGGGAACTATGGCTACACCTTC.

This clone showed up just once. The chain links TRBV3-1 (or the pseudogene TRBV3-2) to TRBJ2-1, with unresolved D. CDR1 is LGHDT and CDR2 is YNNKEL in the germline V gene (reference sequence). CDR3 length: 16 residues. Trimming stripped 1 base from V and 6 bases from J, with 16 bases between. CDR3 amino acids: CASSQGAPAHPNEQFF. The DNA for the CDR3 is TGTGCCAGCAGCCAAGGGGCTCCCGCTCACCCCAATGAGCAGTTCTTC.

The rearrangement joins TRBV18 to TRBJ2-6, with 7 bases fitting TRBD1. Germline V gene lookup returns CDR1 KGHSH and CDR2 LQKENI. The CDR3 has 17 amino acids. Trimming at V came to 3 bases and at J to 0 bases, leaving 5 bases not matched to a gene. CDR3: CASSPPTGTSGANVLTF. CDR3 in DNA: TGTGCCAGCTCACCTCCGACAGGGACCTCTGGGGCCAACGTCCTGACTTTC.

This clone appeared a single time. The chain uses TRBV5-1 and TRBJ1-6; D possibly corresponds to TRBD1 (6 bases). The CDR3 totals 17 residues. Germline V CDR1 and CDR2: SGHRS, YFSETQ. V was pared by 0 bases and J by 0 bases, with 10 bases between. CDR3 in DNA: TGCGCCAGCAGCTTGGATGACAGGAGCTCCTATAATTCACCCCTCCACTTT. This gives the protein CASSLDDRSSYNSPLHF.

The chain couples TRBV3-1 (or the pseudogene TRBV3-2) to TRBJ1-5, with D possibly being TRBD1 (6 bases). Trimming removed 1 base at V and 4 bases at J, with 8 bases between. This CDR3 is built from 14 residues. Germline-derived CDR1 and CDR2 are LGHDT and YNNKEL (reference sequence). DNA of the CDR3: TGTGCCAGCAGCCAAGGGACAGCTAATCAGCCCCAGCATTTT. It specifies CASSQGTANQPQHF.